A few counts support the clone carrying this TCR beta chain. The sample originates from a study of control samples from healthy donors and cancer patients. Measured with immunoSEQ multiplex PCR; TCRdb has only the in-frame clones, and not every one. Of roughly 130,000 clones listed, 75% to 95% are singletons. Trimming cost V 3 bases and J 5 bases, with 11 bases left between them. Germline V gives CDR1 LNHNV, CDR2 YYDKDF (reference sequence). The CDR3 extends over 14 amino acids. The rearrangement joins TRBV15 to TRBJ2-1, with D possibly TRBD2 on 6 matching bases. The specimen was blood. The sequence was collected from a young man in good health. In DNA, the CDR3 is TGTGCCACCAGCAGGACTAGAACGAACAATGAGCAGTTCTTC. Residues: CATSRTRTNNEQFF.